The 20 T cell receptor beta chains below come from one sample, sequenced in a study of blood T cell repertoires in COVID-19. Generated by immunoSEQ multiplex PCR, the TCRdb table keeps only in-frame clones and is missing some. The profile shows about 320,000 clones, roughly 87% of them singletons. Specimen: PBMCs or T cells enriched from blood (not recorded which). The receptors come from a woman between 18 and 29 years old who had recovered from COVID-19.

The rearrangement links TRBV20-1 to TRBJ1-2, with TRBD1 matching over 8 bases. Germline CDR1 reads DFQATT; CDR2 reads SNEGSKA (reference sequence). The CDR3 extends over 11 amino acids. V was pared by 1 base and J by 8 bases, with 0 bases of the junction left unmatched. CDR3 sequence reads: CSARGQGGYTF. DNA of the CDR3: TGCAGTGCTAGAGGACAGGGGGGCTACACCTTC.

The gene calls are TRBV2 and TRBJ2-1; D not resolved. Germline-derived CDR1 and CDR2 are SNHLY and FYNNEI. V lost 10 bases, J lost 9 bases, and 13 bases lay in between. The CDR3 length is 11 residues. The CDR3 protein is CATPNSREQFF. CDR3 bases: TGTGCCACACCTAACTCGCGTGAGCAGTTCTTC.

This chain links TRBV7-3 with TRBJ2-3; 7 nucleotides line up with TRBD1. The trim removed 5 bases at V and 4 bases at J, leaving 6 bases unmatched. Germline-derived CDR1 and CDR2 are SGHTA and FQGTGA. This CDR3 is built from 14 residues. The CDR3 sequence is CASSEQGFADTQYF. DNA of the CDR3: TGTGCCAGCAGCGAACAGGGGTTCGCAGATACGCAGTATTTT.

The chain uses TRBV7-8 and TRBJ2-7; tentatively, D is TRBD1 (6 bases). The CDR3 has 13 amino acids. Trimming removed 10 bases from V and 3 bases from J, with 16 bases in between. CDR1 and CDR2 (germline): SGHVS, FQNEAQ. The CDR3 protein is CATSLTGDYEQYF. As DNA, the CDR3 is TGTGCCACCTCTCTGACAGGCGACTACGAGCAGTACTTC.

V is TRBV4-1 and J is TRBJ1-6, with 7 positions matching TRBD1. This CDR3 is built from 14 residues. V trimming: 3 bases; J trimming: 7 bases; junction bases outside the gene matches: 3. Germline CDR1 is MGHRA and CDR2 is YSYEKL. The CDR3 loop reads CASSHPGQNSPLHF. For the CDR3, the DNA is TGCGCCAGCAGCCACCCGGGACAGAATTCACCCCTCCACTTT.

V and J are TRBV2 and TRBJ1-5, with D uncertain. The CDR3 length is 14 residues. Per the germline V gene, CDR1 is SNHLY and CDR2 is FYNNEI. Trimming left V 7 bases short and J 3 bases short, with 13 bases between. CDR3 loop: CASTLGLYNQPQHF. The CDR3 nucleotides are TGTGCCAGCACTCTAGGACTGTACAATCAGCCCCAGCATTTT.

This sequence joins TRBV5-4 and TRBJ2-1; 9 positions match TRBD2. V shed 0 bases, J shed 8 bases, and the junction held 9 bases outside the gene matches. The germline V gene has CDR1 SGHNT and CDR2 YYREEE (reference sequence). This CDR3 has 16 amino acids. The CDR3 coding sequence is TGTGCCAGCAGCTTGGGTGGCGGGGGGGGTCCGGATGAGCAGTTCTTC. This translates into CASSLGGGGGPDEQFF.

The chain recombines TRBV6-5 with TRBJ1-2; 11 bases agree with TRBD1. Germline CDR1 reads MNHEY; CDR2 reads SVGAGI. The CDR3 sequence is 15 residues long. The J segment lost 6 bases and the V segment lost 6 bases, leaving 9 bases of the junction unmatched. CDR3 nucleotides: TGTGCCAGCAGCAAACCGGGACAGGGGGGAGATGGCTACACCTTC. Encoded protein: CASSKPGQGGDGYTF.

This clone was detected only once. The sample has other DNA sequences that encode this CDR3 too. The chain combines TRBV19 with TRBJ2-1, with 8 positions matching TRBD2. The junction had 7 bases not matched to a gene; V was cut back by 2 bases and J by 7 bases. The CDR3 runs to 15 residues. Germline V CDR1 and CDR2: LNHDA, SQIVND (reference sequence). Here the CDR3 DNA reads TGTGCCAGTAGTATACTCGCGGGAGGACCGAATGAGCAGTTCTTC. It codes for CASSILAGGPNEQFF.

The rearrangement joins TRBV6-5 to TRBJ2-7; a possible D gene is TRBD2 (5 bases). Germline V gene data show CDR1 as MNHEY and CDR2 as SVGAGI. The ends were cut back, 7 bases at V and 7 bases at J, with 20 bases in the middle. The CDR3 has 14 residues. CDR3 nucleotide sequence: TGTGCCAGCACCCCCACCGAGGGCTTCGGGGAGCAGTACTTC. It yields the protein CASTPTEGFGEQYF.

This chain connects TRBV10-3 to TRBJ2-3; 7 positions agree with TRBD1. The V segment lost 4 bases and the J segment 1 base; nucleotides outside the gene matches: 2. Germline V CDR1 and CDR2: ENHRY, SYGVKD. The CDR3 runs to 14 residues. DNA for the CDR3: TGTGCCATCAGTGGCGGACAGGGCACAGATACGCAGTATTTT. Amino acids: CAISGGQGTDTQYF.

J is TRBJ2-3 and V is TRBV7-2; D might be TRBD2 (5 bases). CDR3 length: 17 residues. CDR1 is SGHTA, CDR2 FQGNSA, per germline. The germline V and J ends were trimmed by 3 bases and 6 bases, with 22 bases remaining between them. This chain's CDR3 is CASSLKNRVTMEDTQYF. The CDR3 DNA follows: TGTGCCAGCAGCTTGAAGAACCGGGTGACTATGGAGGATACGCAGTATTTT.

The chain joins TRBV7-6 to TRBJ2-7; TRBD2 agrees at 14 bases. Germline-derived CDR1 and CDR2 are SGHVS and FNYEAQ. The CDR3 has 19 amino acids. Trimming at V came to 4 bases and at J to 3 bases, leaving 14 bases not matched to a gene. CDR3 in amino acids: CASSSQPGLAGEYVYEQYF. The DNA for the CDR3 is TGTGCCAGCAGCTCACAACCGGGACTAGCGGGAGAATACGTCTACGAGCAGTACTTC. Full variable domain (missing parts from reference TRBV7-6 and TRBJ2-7): GAGVSQSPRYKVTKRGQDVALRCDPISGHVSLYWYRQALGQGPEFLTYFNYEAQQDKSGLPNDRFSAERPEGSISTLTIQRTEQRDSAMYRCASSSQPGLAGEYVYEQYFGPGTRLTVT.

The J gene is TRBJ2-1, the V gene TRBV28; tentative D call: TRBD1 (6 bases). Looked up from germline, CDR1 is MDHEN and CDR2 is SYDVKM. CDR3 length equals 15 residues. Trimming removed 0 bases at V and 8 bases at J, with 14 bases between. The CDR3 coding sequence is TGTGCCAGCAGTTTATGGCCGGGGTCAGGGGATGAGCAGTTCTTC. As protein: CASSLWPGSGDEQFF.

The chain carries TRBV5-1 and TRBJ1-1; TRBD1 matches at 10 bases. This CDR3 region has 16 residues. Germline V CDR1 and CDR2: SGHRS, YFSETQ. V lost 4 bases and J lost 1; bases outside the gene matches: 7. CDR3 in DNA: TGCGCCAGCAGCCGTACCCGACAGGGGGCGAACACTGAAGCTTTCTTT. As protein: CASSRTRQGANTEAFF.

The V gene is TRBV7-3, the J gene TRBJ2-1; 7 bases are a match to TRBD2. This CDR3 comprises 15 residues. V lost 5 bases, J lost 8 bases, and 12 bases stayed unmatched. Germline lookup yields CDR1 SGHTA and CDR2 FQGTGA. CDR3 sequence reads: CASSPRTSGIDEQFF. CDR3 coding DNA: TGTGCCAGCAGCCCCAGGACTAGTGGGATCGATGAGCAGTTCTTC. Variable domain in full (rest from reference TRBV7-3 and TRBJ2-1): GAGVSQTPSNKVTEKGKYVELRCDPISGHTALYWYRQSLGQGPEFLIYFQGTGAADDSGLPNDRFFAVRPEGSVSTLKIQRTERGDSAVYLCASSPRTSGIDEQFFGPGTRLTVL.

The V gene is TRBV6-5, the J gene TRBJ1-5, with D possibly being TRBD1 (6 bases). The V gene's germline CDR1 is MNHEY and CDR2 SVGAGI. The CDR3 spans 15 residues. The V end lost 6 bases, the J end lost 3 bases, and 15 bases lay between the germline ends. The CDR3 here is CASSSTGHFNQPQHF. DNA of the CDR3: TGTGCCAGCAGCAGTACGGGACACTTCAATCAGCCCCAGCATTTT.

This clone was seen only once. V and J are TRBV7-9 and TRBJ2-7, with 7 nucleotides matching TRBD2. CDR1 is SEHNR, CDR2 FQNEAQ, per germline (reference sequence). This CDR3 contains 14 residues. V was pared by 4 bases and J by 3 bases, with 6 bases of the junction left unmatched. The CDR3 loop is CASSSRAGNYEQYF. CDR3 in DNA: TGTGCCAGCAGCTCGAGAGCGGGGAACTACGAGCAGTACTTC.

V and J are TRBV28 and TRBJ1-4; 7 bases line up with TRBD1. CDR1 and CDR2 (germline): MDHEN, SYDVKM. CDR3 length: 16 residues. With V trimmed by 5 bases and J by 8 bases, 14 bases remained unmatched. The chain's CDR3 is CASSPRDRYIGEKLFF. In DNA, the CDR3 is TGTGCCAGCAGTCCCCGGGACAGATACATTGGGGAAAAACTGTTTTTT.

The chain links TRBV19 to TRBJ2-2; D gene uncertain. The CDR3 is 16 amino acids. From germline, CDR1 is LNHDA and CDR2 SQIVND (reference sequence). V was pared by 5 bases and J by 4 bases, with 17 bases between. CDR3 bases: TGTGCCAGTAGTGCAACCCCCGGGTTTCCCACCGGGGAGCTGTTTTTT. Translated: CASSATPGFPTGELFF.